Sequencing of this TCR beta chain was carried out in a study of cytomegalovirus exposure and HLA in healthy donors. The PCR employed 60 Vbeta primers together with 13 Jbeta primers. Here immunoSEQ multiplex PCR was the method, and the copy in TCRdb shows in-frame clones only, minus some. The table records fewer than 200,000 clones, approximately 77% of them present only once. Germline V gene sequence: CDR1 MNHNS, CDR2 SASEGT. V was shortened by 10 bases and J by 4 bases, with 4 bases between the two germline ends. This CDR3 spans 10 amino acids. The sequencing sample was made of PBMCs. The TCR comes from a male donor in good health and CMV-seropositive. This rearrangement joins TRBV6-1 to TRBJ2-2; D unresolved. CDR3 bases: TGTGCCATATTCACCGGGGAGCTGTTTTTT. The encoded protein is CAIFTGELFF.